Below, 4 T cell receptor beta chains from the same sample are listed, as sequenced in a study of blood T cell repertoires in COVID-19. Profiled with immunoSEQ multiplex PCR; TCRdb holds only in-frame clones, not every one. The sample has about 120,000 clones, roughly four fifths seen once. The material sequenced was peripheral blood. The receptors derive from a human donor in a cohort sampled during active COVID-19.

The chain couples TRBV6-5 to TRBJ1-3; 10 bases agree with TRBD1. The V gene's germline CDR1 is MNHEY and CDR2 SVGAGI. The CDR3 totals 14 residues. Trimming took 6 bases from V and 2 from J; bases not matched to a gene: 1. In nucleotides, the CDR3 is TGTGCCAGCAGCGGACAGGGGGCTGGAAACACCATATATTTT. Translation gives CASSGQGAGNTIYF.

The chain joins TRBV28 to TRBJ1-6; D remains ambiguous. The CDR3 has 16 amino acids. Germline assignment: CDR1 MDHEN and CDR2 SYDVKM. Trimming shortened V by 4 bases and J by 6 bases, and 16 bases separated the two germline ends. The CDR3 coding sequence is TGTGCCAGCAGTTACGGCCTCTGGAGCCTTAATTCACCCCTCCACTTT. Translating gives CASSYGLWSLNSPLHF.

The chain joins TRBV2 to TRBJ1-1; tentatively, D is TRBD1 (5 bases). The V end was cut by 6 bases, the J end by 1 base, with 9 bases between. CDR1 is SNHLY and CDR2 is FYNNEI in the germline V gene. The CDR3 is 13 residues long. Here the CDR3 DNA reads TGTGCCAGCAGCGAGACAGAGAACACTGAAGCTTTCTTT. As protein: CASSETENTEAFF.

The chain links TRBV27 to TRBJ1-1; 8 nucleotides agree with TRBD1. The J segment lost 1 base and the V segment lost 4 bases, leaving 5 bases of the junction unmatched. CDR1 is MNHEY and CDR2 is SMNVEV in the germline V gene (reference sequence). This CDR3 contains 15 residues. CDR3 region: CASSSSGTGNTEAFF. The CDR3 DNA reads as TGTGCCAGCAGTTCCTCCGGGACAGGGAACACTGAAGCTTTCTTT.